What follows are 19 T cell receptor beta chains derived from one specimen sequenced in a study of yellow fever vaccine responses in identical twins. TCRdb re-called the RT-PCR reads with MiXCR, one entry per CDR3 protein. The sample shows about 5,400 distinct CDR3 sequences, 70% to 90% of them seen only once. Sample: T cells from blood (PBMCs), unsorted or a sorted subset (not recorded which), taken before or after yellow fever vaccination (not recorded which). The receptors were gathered from a young woman who received the yellow fever vaccine.

The rearrangement uses TRBV19 and TRBJ1-1, with D unclear. The V end lost 7 bases, the J end lost 0 bases, and 12 bases lay between the germline ends. The CDR3 loop spans 14 amino acids. Germline CDR1 and CDR2: LNHDA and SQIVND (reference sequence). This CDR3 reads CASNSPGMNTEAFF. The CDR3 DNA sequence: TGTGCCAGTAATTCTCCAGGCATGAACACTGAAGCTTTCTTT.

The CDR3 sequence is CSVDDRGGEKLFF. The CDR3 coding sequence is TGCAGCGTTGATGACAGGGGAGGAGAAAAACTGTTTTTT. V and J are TRBV29-1 and TRBJ1-4; 8 nucleotides align to TRBD1. Germline V gives CDR1 SQVTM, CDR2 ANQGSEA. V was pared by 3 bases and J by 8 bases, with 5 bases of the junction left unmatched. CDR3 length: 13 amino acids. Combining the CDR3 with reference TRBV29-1 and TRBJ1-4 gives the whole variable domain SAVISQKPSRDICQRGTSLTIQCQVDSQVTMMFWYRQQPGQSLTLIATANQGSEATYESGFVIDKFPISRPNLTFSTLTVSNMSPEDSSIYLCSVDDRGGEKLFFGSGTQLSVL.

This clonotype has only one observation. The chain recombines TRBV7-6 with TRBJ2-5, with D perhaps matching TRBD1 (5 bases). Deletions cut 3 bases from V and 3 bases from J, with 17 bases between. This CDR3 has 16 residues. CDR1 and CDR2 (germline): SGHVS, FNYEAQ. In DNA form, the CDR3 reads TGTGCCAGCAGCTTCCCCCAGGGTGAGGTAGAAGAGACCCAGTACTTC. Translation: CASSFPQGEVEETQYF.

The rearrangement joins TRBV12-3 or TRBV12-4 to TRBJ2-5; weak D call: TRBD2 (5 bases). Trimming took off 8 bases at V and 5 bases at J, with 9 bases between the two ends. The CDR3 extends over 11 amino acids. The CDR3 DNA follows: TGTGCCAGCGGGAGAATGGAGACCCAGTACTTC. The encoded protein is CASGRMETQYF.

The chain couples TRBV25-1 to TRBJ2-6; D perhaps matches TRBD1 (6 bases). The CDR3 covers 14 residues. Germline CDR1 is MGHDK and CDR2 is SYGVNS. The germline V and J ends were trimmed by 6 bases and 0 bases, with 6 bases remaining between them. CDR3 coding DNA: TGTGCCAGCAGGACAGGCTCTGGGGCCAACGTCCTGACTTTC. It specifies CASRTGSGANVLTF.

The V and J genes are TRBV27 and TRBJ2-3; D remains unclear. The CDR3 contains 16 residues. V was clipped by 4 bases and J by 4 bases, with 18 bases between them. Germline V CDR1 and CDR2: MNHEY, SMNVEV (reference sequence). Here the CDR3 reads CASSSSLFPGPDTQYF. The CDR3 coding sequence is TGTGCCAGCAGTTCGTCGTTGTTCCCTGGCCCAGATACGCAGTATTTT.

The V call is TRBV6-1, the J call TRBJ2-2, with D possibly matching TRBD1 (6 bases). V was trimmed by 6 bases and J by 1 base, leaving 9 bases between them. CDR3 size: 14 residues. Germline CDR1 MNHNS, CDR2 SASEGT. CDR3 region: CASRRTENTGELFF. CDR3 DNA: TGTGCCAGCAGGCGGACAGAGAACACCGGGGAGCTGTTTTTT.

V gene TRBV4-2 combines with J gene TRBJ2-2; D unresolved. V was trimmed by 3 bases and J by 4 bases, leaving 15 bases between them. This CDR3 spans 16 amino acids. Germline CDR1 is LGHNA and CDR2 is YNFKEQ. The CDR3 is CASSQLDIFGTGELFF. DNA of the CDR3: TGTGCCAGCAGCCAGCTTGACATCTTCGGCACCGGGGAGCTGTTTTTT.

The chain employs TRBV6-2 or TRBV6-3 and TRBJ2-3; tentatively, D is TRBD2 (6 bases). The germline CDR1 and CDR2 sequences are MNHEY and SVGEGT. The V gene lost 0 bases and the J gene lost 2 bases, with 15 bases spanning the gap. There are 17 residues in the CDR3. The CDR3 DNA reads as TGTGCCAGCAGTTACTCCCCTGGCGGGACCTACACAGATACGCAGTATTTT. This gives the protein CASSYSPGGTYTDTQYF.

This clonotype appeared a few times. The CDR3 nucleotides read TGTGCCAGCTCACCGCAGGGAGGCTCCTACAATGAGCAGTTCTTC. It translates to CASSPQGGSYNEQFF. The chain uses TRBV18 and TRBJ2-1; a weak D match, TRBD2 (6 bases). Germline CDR1 and CDR2: KGHSH and LQKENI. The V and J ends lost 3 bases and 0 bases respectively, with 9 bases between them. The CDR3 covers 15 residues.

The rearrangement uses TRBV10-3 and TRBJ2-3, with 9 bases lining up with TRBD2. CDR1 is ENHRY and CDR2 is SYGVKD in the germline V gene. The CDR3 has 15 amino acids. J was trimmed by 4 bases and V by 3 bases; bases with no gene match: 5. The CDR3 loop is CAISDSGGRPDTQYF. CDR3 DNA sequence: TGTGCCATCAGTGACAGCGGGGGGAGACCAGATACGCAGTATTTT.

The V gene is TRBV7-2, the J gene TRBJ2-2; D gene unclear. In germline, CDR1 is SGHTA, CDR2 FQGNSA. The CDR3 covers 15 residues. Between the trimmed V and J ends, which lost 0 bases and 2 bases, there was a span of 7 bases. The CDR3 protein is CASSLALLNTGELFF. Written as DNA, the CDR3 is TGTGCCAGCAGCTTAGCACTACTTAACACCGGGGAGCTGTTTTTT.

The count of this clonotype is one. This chain connects TRBV29-1 to TRBJ2-1; D is perhaps TRBD1 or TRBD2 (5 bases each). The V end lost 3 bases, the J end lost 8 bases, and 14 bases lay between the germline ends. Germline V gives CDR1 SQVTM, CDR2 ANQGSEA. The length of the CDR3 is 13 residues. The CDR3 bases are TGCAGCGTTGAGAGGGGCCTCGGCCATGAGCAGTTCTTC. Protein product: CSVERGLGHEQFF.

This chain joins TRBV20-1 and TRBJ2-3; unclear D gene. The CDR3 spans 12 residues. The V end was cut by 6 bases, the J end by 1 base, with 8 bases between. Per germline, CDR1 DFQATT and CDR2 SNEGSKA (reference sequence). CDR3 amino acids: CSAKLGTDTQYF. CDR3 sequence (DNA): TGCAGTGCAAAGCTTGGCACAGATACGCAGTATTTT.

The chain combines TRBV6-5 with TRBJ2-2, with a weak D call TRBD1 (5 bases). Germline CDR1 reads MNHEY; CDR2 reads SVGAGI. Trimming took 3 bases from V and 0 from J, leaving 11 bases between them. The CDR3 has 16 amino acids. CDR3 DNA sequence: TGTGCCAGCAGTTATTTACAGGCCGCGAACACCGGGGAGCTGTTTTTT. It specifies CASSYLQAANTGELFF.

The V call is TRBV19, the J call TRBJ2-7; D is perhaps TRBD1 (6 bases). The CDR3 length is 15 residues. Trimming cost V 6 bases and J 0 bases, with 15 bases left between them. Germline lookup yields CDR1 LNHDA and CDR2 SQIVND (reference sequence). The CDR3: CASSDGQWPSYEQYF. The CDR3, as DNA: TGTGCCAGTAGCGACGGACAGTGGCCCTCCTACGAGCAGTACTTC.

The chain couples TRBV15 to TRBJ2-7, with 7 bases identical to TRBD1. Per the germline V gene, CDR1 is LNHNV and CDR2 is YYDKDF (reference sequence). The V and J ends lost 4 bases and 6 bases, in that order; junction bases with no gene match: 6. This CDR3 contains 13 residues. The CDR3 spells CATSIRGLGEQYF. The CDR3 nucleotides read TGTGCCACCAGCATTAGGGGGCTTGGCGAGCAGTACTTC.

The DNA of the CDR3 is TGCAGTGCTAGAGATTTTTCGGCAGGCAGGACAGATACGCAGTATTTT. Its protein is CSARDFSAGRTDTQYF. V usage is TRBV20-1 and J usage is TRBJ2-3, with no clear D. The CDR3 has 16 residues. Trimming left V 0 bases short and J 3 bases short, with 16 bases between. In germline, CDR1 is DFQATT, CDR2 SNEGSKA (reference sequence).

V gene TRBV15 combines with J gene TRBJ1-2, with D uncertain. V was pared by 4 bases and J by 3 bases, with 9 bases between. CDR3 length: 13 amino acids. Germline V lookup: CDR1 LNHNV, CDR2 YYDKDF (reference sequence). CDR3 sequence (DNA): TGTGCCACCAGCACGGGGTTCCACTATGGCTACACCTTC. Translation gives CATSTGFHYGYTF.